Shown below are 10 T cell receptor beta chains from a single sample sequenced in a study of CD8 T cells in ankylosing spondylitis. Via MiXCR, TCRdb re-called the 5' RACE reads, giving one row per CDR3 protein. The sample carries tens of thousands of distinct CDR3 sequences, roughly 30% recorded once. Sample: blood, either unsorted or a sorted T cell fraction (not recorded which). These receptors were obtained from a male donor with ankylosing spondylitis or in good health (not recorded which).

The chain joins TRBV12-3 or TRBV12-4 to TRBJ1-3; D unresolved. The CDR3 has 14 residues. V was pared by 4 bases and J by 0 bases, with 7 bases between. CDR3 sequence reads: CASSSPGSGNTIYF. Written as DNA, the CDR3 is TGTGCCAGCAGTTCGCCGGGCTCTGGAAACACCATATATTTT.

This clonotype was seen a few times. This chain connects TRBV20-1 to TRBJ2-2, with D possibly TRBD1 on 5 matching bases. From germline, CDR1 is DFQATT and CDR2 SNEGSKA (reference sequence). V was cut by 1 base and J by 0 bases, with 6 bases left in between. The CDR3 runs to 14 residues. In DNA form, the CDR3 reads TGCAGTGCTAGAGGGGGCACGAACACCGGGGAGCTGTTTTTT. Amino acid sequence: CSARGGTNTGELFF.

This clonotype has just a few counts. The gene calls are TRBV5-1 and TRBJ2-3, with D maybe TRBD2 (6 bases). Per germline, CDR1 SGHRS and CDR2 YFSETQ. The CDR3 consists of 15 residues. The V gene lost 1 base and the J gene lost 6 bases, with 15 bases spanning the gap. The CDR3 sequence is CASSLRGTILDTQYF. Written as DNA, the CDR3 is TGCGCCAGCAGCTTGCGGGGGACCATCTTGGATACGCAGTATTTT.

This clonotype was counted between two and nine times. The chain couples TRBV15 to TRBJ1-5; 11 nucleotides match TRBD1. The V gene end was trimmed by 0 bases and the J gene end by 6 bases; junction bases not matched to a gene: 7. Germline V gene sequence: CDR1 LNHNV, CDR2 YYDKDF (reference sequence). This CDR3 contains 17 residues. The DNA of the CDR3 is TGTGCCACCAGCAGAGATCGGACAGGGGGCTTCGGTCAGCCCCAGCATTTT. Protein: CATSRDRTGGFGQPQHF. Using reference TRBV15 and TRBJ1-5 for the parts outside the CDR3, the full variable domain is DAMVIQNPRYQVTQFGKPVTLSCSQTLNHNVMYWYQQKSSQAPKLLFHYYDKDFNNEADTPDNFQSRRPNTSFCFLDIRSPGLGDTAMYLCATSRDRTGGFGQPQHFGDGTRLSIL.

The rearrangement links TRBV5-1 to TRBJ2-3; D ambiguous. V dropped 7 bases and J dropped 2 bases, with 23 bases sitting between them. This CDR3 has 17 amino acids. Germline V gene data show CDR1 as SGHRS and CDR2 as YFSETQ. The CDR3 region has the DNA TGCGCCAGCGCCTTGGCCGGGCGGCCACTAAACACAGATACGCAGTATTTT. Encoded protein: CASALAGRPLNTDTQYF.

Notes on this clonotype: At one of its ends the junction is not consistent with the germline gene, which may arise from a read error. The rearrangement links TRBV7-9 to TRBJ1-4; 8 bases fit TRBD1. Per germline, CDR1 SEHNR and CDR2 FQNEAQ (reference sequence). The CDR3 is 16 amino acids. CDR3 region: CASRPTGVGTKEKLFF. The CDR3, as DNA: TGTGCCAGCAGACCGACAGGGGTTGGGACTAAGGAAAAACTGTTTTTT.

CDR3 nucleotide sequence: TGCGCCAGCAGCTCACAGGGGGCGCTTGAGACCCAGTACTTC. Translated, it gives CASSSQGALETQYF. This chain joins TRBV5-1 and TRBJ2-5; 9 bases align to TRBD1. V shed 3 bases, J shed 5 bases, and the junction held 5 bases outside the gene matches. This CDR3 has 14 amino acids. The germline V gene has CDR1 SGHRS and CDR2 YFSETQ.

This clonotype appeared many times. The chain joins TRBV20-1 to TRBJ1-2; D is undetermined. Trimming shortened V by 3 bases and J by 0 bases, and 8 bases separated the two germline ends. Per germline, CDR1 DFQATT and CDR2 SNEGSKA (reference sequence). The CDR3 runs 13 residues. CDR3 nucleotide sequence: TGCAGTGCTAGGGGCAGATCTAACTATGGCTACACCTTC. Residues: CSARGRSNYGYTF.

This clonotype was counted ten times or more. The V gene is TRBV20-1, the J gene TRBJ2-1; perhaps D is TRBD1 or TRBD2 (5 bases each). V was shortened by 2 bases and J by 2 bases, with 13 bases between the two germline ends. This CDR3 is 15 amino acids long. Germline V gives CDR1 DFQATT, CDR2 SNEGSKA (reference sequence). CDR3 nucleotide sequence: TGCAGTGCTAGAAAATGGGGGAGAACCTACAATGAGCAGTTCTTC. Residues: CSARKWGRTYNEQFF.

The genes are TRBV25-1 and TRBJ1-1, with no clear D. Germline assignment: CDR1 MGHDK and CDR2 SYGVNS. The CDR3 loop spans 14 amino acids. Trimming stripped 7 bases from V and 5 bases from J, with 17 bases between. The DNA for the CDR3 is TGTGCCAGCAAGGCACTCGGGAGGTCAACTGAAGCTTTCTTT. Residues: CASKALGRSTEAFF.